One sample yielded the 25 T cell receptor beta chains listed below, sequenced in a study of graft-versus-host responses after intestinal transplantation. Generated by immunoSEQ multiplex PCR, the TCRdb table keeps only in-frame clones and is missing some. The sample has tens of thousands of clones, around 95% seen once. Antigens for these TCRs are unknown. This specimen consisted of unstimulated CD8+ T cells sorted from spleen or lymph node cells, obtained before intestinal transplant. The origin of the receptors is a human donor who received an intestinal transplant.

This sequence joins TRBV5-5 and TRBJ1-2, with a tentative D call TRBD1 (6 bases). This CDR3 spans 16 amino acids. The V and J ends lost 1 base and 8 bases respectively, with 21 bases between them. Per germline, CDR1 SGHKS and CDR2 YYEKEE (reference sequence). The CDR3 coding sequence is TGTGCCAGCAGCTTGCGCATGACTTTTACCGGGGGCGGCTACACCTTC. Encoded protein: CASSLRMTFTGGGYTF.

The J gene is TRBJ2-3, the V gene TRBV2, with no clear D. The germline CDR1 and CDR2 sequences are SNHLY and FYNNEI. The length of the CDR3 is 15 residues. V was pared by 5 bases and J by 0 bases, with 12 bases between. The chain's CDR3 is CASSWITTSTDTQYF. In nucleotides, the CDR3 is TGTGCCAGCAGTTGGATTACCACTAGCACAGATACGCAGTATTTT.

This clone was counted once. This chain connects TRBV28 to TRBJ1-1, with no clear D. Trimming stripped 1 base from V and 0 bases from J, with 12 bases between. The CDR3 extends over 16 amino acids. CDR1 is MDHEN and CDR2 is SYDVKM in the germline V gene. The CDR3: CASSLSVDGLNTEAFF. The CDR3, as DNA: TGTGCCAGCAGTTTATCCGTCGACGGACTGAACACTGAAGCTTTCTTT.

The rearrangement joins TRBV27 to TRBJ2-7, with D perhaps TRBD1 (5 bases). The CDR3 consists of 13 residues. V was shortened by 4 bases and J by 4 bases, with 11 bases between the two germline ends. Germline assignment: CDR1 MNHEY and CDR2 SMNVEV (reference sequence). The CDR3 here is CASSYDRVYEQYF. In nucleotides, the CDR3 is TGTGCCAGCAGTTACGACAGAGTTTACGAGCAGTACTTC.

The chain couples TRBV5-1 to TRBJ2-2; TRBD1 matches 9 bases. This CDR3 contains 14 residues. The V segment lost 3 bases and the J segment 5 bases; nucleotides outside the gene matches: 2. CDR1 is SGHRS and CDR2 is YFSETQ in the germline V gene. CDR3: CASSWGQGTGELFF. CDR3 bases: TGCGCCAGCAGCTGGGGACAGGGAACCGGGGAGCTGTTTTTT.

The CDR3 reads CASSQLPGQGAYEQYF. CDR3 nucleotides: TGCGCCAGCAGCCAACTTCCGGGACAGGGAGCCTACGAGCAGTACTTC. V and J are TRBV4-1 and TRBJ2-7; 9 bases map to TRBD1. CDR3 length equals 16 residues. V lost 2 bases and J lost 2; bases outside the gene matches: 7. The germline CDR1 and CDR2 sequences are MGHRA and YSYEKL.

The J gene is TRBJ1-2, the V gene TRBV23-1; D is uncertain. TRBV23-1 is recorded as an ORF, its role being uncertain. V was cut by 0 bases and J by 7 bases, with 6 bases left in between. CDR3 length equals 12 residues. CDR3: CASSQSLCGYTF. The DNA for the CDR3 is TGCGCCAGCAGTCAATCGCTCTGTGGCTACACCTTC.

A single count supports this clone. Other DNA sequences from this sample encode an identical CDR3 as well. The chain uses TRBV4-1 and TRBJ1-1, with TRBD1 matching over 7 bases. CDR3 length equals 15 residues. Germline lookup yields CDR1 MGHRA and CDR2 YSYEKL. V lost 4 bases and J lost 2; bases outside the gene matches: 7. The CDR3 DNA reads TGCGCCAGCAGCCTAGGGGACAGTGGCAACACTGAAGCTTTCTTT. Translated: CASSLGDSGNTEAFF.

This rearrangement joins TRBV9 to TRBJ1-5; possible D gene TRBD1, 6 bases. The CDR3 extends over 15 amino acids. Germline CDR1 SGDLS, CDR2 YYNGEE. The germline V and J ends were trimmed by 0 bases and 6 bases, with 13 bases remaining between them. DNA for the CDR3: TGTGCCAGCAGCGTAGATGGGGGGCCAGGTCAGCCCCAGCATTTT. Amino acid sequence: CASSVDGGPGQPQHF.

This chain joins TRBV6-5 and TRBJ1-5, with D unclear. CDR1 and CDR2 (germline): MNHEY, SVGAGI. This CDR3 contains 16 residues. Deletions cut 2 bases from V and 1 base from J, with 12 bases between. CDR3 nucleotides: TGTGCCAGCAGTTACACCGGGGATGGGAGCAATCAGCCCCAGCATTTT. It is translated as CASSYTGDGSNQPQHF.

This chain uses TRBV7-9 with TRBJ1-2; D is uncertain. The germline V gene encodes CDR1 SEHNR and CDR2 FQNEAQ (reference sequence). V was clipped by 2 bases and J by 2 bases, with 9 bases between them. This CDR3 is built from 14 residues. For the CDR3, the DNA is TGTGCCAGCAGCTTACTCGGACTCAACTATGGCTACACCTTC. Translation gives CASSLLGLNYGYTF.

The genes are TRBV13 and TRBJ2-1, with D possibly matching TRBD2 (6 bases). V was shortened by 5 bases and J by 9 bases, with 14 bases between the two germline ends. Germline CDR1 and CDR2: PRHDT and FYEKMQ (reference sequence). The CDR3 is 13 amino acids. The CDR3 region is CASSEEGSLEQFF. CDR3 nucleotide sequence: TGTGCCAGCAGCGAGGAGGGTTCCCTTGAGCAGTTCTTC.

The table lists this clone with a count of one. The chain couples TRBV6-1 to TRBJ2-7; the D gene is possibly TRBD2 (6 bases). V was shortened by 7 bases and J by 3 bases, with 16 bases between the two germline ends. Per the germline V gene, CDR1 is MNHNS and CDR2 is SASEGT. The CDR3 spans 14 residues. The CDR3 loop is CASTWLARNYEQYF. The CDR3 DNA reads as TGTGCCAGCACATGGCTAGCGCGCAACTACGAGCAGTACTTC.

About this clone itself: The sample holds other DNA sequences that translate to the same CDR3. J is TRBJ2-7 and V is TRBV4-2; 11 nucleotides line up with TRBD2. The CDR3 consists of 17 residues. From germline, CDR1 is LGHNA and CDR2 YNFKEQ. V gave up 0 bases and J gave up 5 bases; unmatched junction bases: 9. The CDR3 coding sequence is TGTGCCAGCAGCCAAGAGGGGCTGGTACTAGCGGGAGACGAGCAGTACTTC. As protein: CASSQEGLVLAGDEQYF.

V usage is TRBV30 and J usage is TRBJ2-1; D is perhaps TRBD1 or TRBD2 (5 bases each). The CDR3 is made up of 14 amino acids. The V gene lost 4 bases and the J gene lost 3 bases, with 13 bases spanning the gap. Germline CDR1 and CDR2: GTSNPN and SVGIG (reference sequence). The CDR3, as DNA: TGTGCCTGGAAAGCTAGGGACCGCTACAATGAGCAGTTCTTC. Its translation is CAWKARDRYNEQFF.

The chain uses TRBV7-6 and TRBJ2-3, with a possible D match to TRBD1 (6 bases). The germline CDR1 and CDR2 sequences are SGHVS and FNYEAQ. The CDR3 is made up of 16 amino acids. Trimming stripped 1 base from V and 0 bases from J, with 11 bases between. CDR3 bases: TGTGCCAGCAGCTTAGGGGGGCCACCAAGCACAGATACGCAGTATTTT. It codes for CASSLGGPPSTDTQYF.

The V gene is TRBV27, the J gene TRBJ2-7; tentatively, D is TRBD1 (6 bases). The CDR3 extends over 12 amino acids. Trimming cost V 6 bases and J 3 bases, with 9 bases left between them. Germline CDR1 and CDR2: MNHEY and SMNVEV (reference sequence). CDR3 residues: CASRKQGYEQYF. The CDR3 DNA is TGTGCCAGCAGAAAACAGGGCTACGAGCAGTACTTC.

The chain recombines TRBV19 with TRBJ2-4; D not certain. The germline gives CDR1 LNHDA, CDR2 SQIVND (reference sequence). The CDR3 length is 16 residues. Trimming took 5 bases from V and 3 from J, leaving 17 bases between them. CDR3 in amino acids: CASSPRYRELKNIQYF. The DNA of the CDR3 is TGTGCCAGTAGTCCCAGGTACCGAGAGCTCAAAAACATTCAGTACTTC.

The sample holds one count of this clone. The genes are TRBV27 and TRBJ2-7; a weak D match, TRBD2 (6 bases). CDR1 is MNHEY and CDR2 is SMNVEV in the germline V gene (reference sequence). The CDR3 covers 18 residues. V dropped 6 bases and J dropped 3 bases, with 27 bases sitting between them. The CDR3 loop is CASSSRGGSPRGIYEQYF. The CDR3 coding sequence is TGTGCCAGCAGCTCAAGGGGAGGCAGCCCCCGAGGGATCTACGAGCAGTACTTC.

The chain combines TRBV9 with TRBJ2-1; 10 nucleotides align to TRBD2. The CDR3 runs to 15 residues. After removal of 3 bases from V and 5 bases from J, the junction contained 5 bases not matched to a gene. CDR1 is SGDLS, CDR2 YYNGEE, per germline. CDR3 loop: CASSALAGVNNEQFF. Written as DNA, the CDR3 is TGTGCCAGCAGCGCCCTAGCGGGAGTAAACAATGAGCAGTTCTTC.

This chain connects TRBV28 to TRBJ1-2, with D perhaps matching TRBD1 (5 bases). Trimming left V 4 bases short and J 7 bases short, with 19 bases between. The CDR3 contains 15 residues. Germline values: CDR1 MDHEN, CDR2 SYDVKM. The CDR3 DNA follows: TGTGCCAGCAGTTCTCACCCGGGGGTGCCCTCTGGCTACACCTTC. Its protein is CASSSHPGVPSGYTF.

This chain joins TRBV5-6 and TRBJ2-1, with D possibly being TRBD2 (6 bases). In germline, CDR1 is SGHDT, CDR2 YYEEEE. V lost 4 bases and J lost 3, with 20 bases in between. This CDR3 is 17 amino acids long. The DNA for the CDR3 is TGTGCCAGCAGCCCTCATCTTTGGCGGGACCTCTACAATGAGCAGTTCTTC. Its translation: CASSPHLWRDLYNEQFF.

The CDR3 DNA reads TGTGCCAGCAGTGAATTAGCGGGAGGCAGCACAGATACGCAGTATTTT. This sequence encodes CASSELAGGSTDTQYF. The chain uses TRBV2 and TRBJ2-3, with 10 nucleotides matching TRBD2. The CDR3 has 16 residues. With V trimmed by 2 bases and J by 0 bases, 2 bases remained unmatched. Germline CDR1 is SNHLY and CDR2 is FYNNEI.

The rearrangement joins TRBV7-8 to TRBJ2-5; no firm D call. TRBJ2-7 matches the DNA end more closely, so the J call is doubtful. The CDR3 spans 11 residues. From germline, CDR1 is SGHVS and CDR2 FQNEAQ. The CDR3 sequence: CASSLGNEQYF. The DNA of the CDR3 is TGTGCCAGCAGCTTAGGAAACGAGCAGTACTTC.

The V call is TRBV19, the J call TRBJ1-5; TRBD1 might be the D (5 bases). V was cut by 7 bases and J by 1 base, with 20 bases left in between. Germline V gene sequence: CDR1 LNHDA, CDR2 SQIVND (reference sequence). CDR3 length equals 17 residues. The DNA for the CDR3 is TGTGCCAGTACCCAATCCTCCGCAGGGCCCAGCAATCAGCCCCAGCATTTT. Its protein is CASTQSSAGPSNQPQHF.